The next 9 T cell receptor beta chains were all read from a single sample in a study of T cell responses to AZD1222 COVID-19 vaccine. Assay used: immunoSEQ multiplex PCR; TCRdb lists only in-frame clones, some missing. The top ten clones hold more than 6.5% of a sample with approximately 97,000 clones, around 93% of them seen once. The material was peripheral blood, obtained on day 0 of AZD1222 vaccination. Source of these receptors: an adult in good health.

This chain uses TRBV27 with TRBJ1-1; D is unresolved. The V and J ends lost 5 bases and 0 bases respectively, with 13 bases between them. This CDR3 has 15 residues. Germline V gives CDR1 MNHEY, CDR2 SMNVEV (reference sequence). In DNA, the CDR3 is TGTGCCAGCAGTCACAGTGGGGTGGTGAACACTGAAGCTTTCTTT. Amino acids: CASSHSGVVNTEAFF.

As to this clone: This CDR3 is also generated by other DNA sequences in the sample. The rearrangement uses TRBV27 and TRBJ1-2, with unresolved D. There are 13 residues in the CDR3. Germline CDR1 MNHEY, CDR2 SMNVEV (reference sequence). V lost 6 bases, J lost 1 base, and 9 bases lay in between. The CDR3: CASSLGLNYGYTF. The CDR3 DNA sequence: TGTGCCAGCAGCTTAGGGCTTAACTATGGCTACACCTTC.

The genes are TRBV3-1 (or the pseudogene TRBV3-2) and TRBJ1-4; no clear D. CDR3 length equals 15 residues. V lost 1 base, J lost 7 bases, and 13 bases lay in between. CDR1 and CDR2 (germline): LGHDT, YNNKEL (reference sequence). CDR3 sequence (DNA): TGTGCCAGCAGCCAAGGAACCCGGCAGGCTGAAAAACTGTTTTTT. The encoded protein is CASSQGTRQAEKLFF.

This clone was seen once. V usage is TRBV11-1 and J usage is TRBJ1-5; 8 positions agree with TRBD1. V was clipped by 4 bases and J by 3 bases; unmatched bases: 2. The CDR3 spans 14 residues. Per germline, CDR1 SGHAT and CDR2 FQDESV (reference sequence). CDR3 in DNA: TGTGCCAGCAGCTCGACAGGGGCCAATCAGCCCCAGCATTTT. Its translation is CASSSTGANQPQHF.

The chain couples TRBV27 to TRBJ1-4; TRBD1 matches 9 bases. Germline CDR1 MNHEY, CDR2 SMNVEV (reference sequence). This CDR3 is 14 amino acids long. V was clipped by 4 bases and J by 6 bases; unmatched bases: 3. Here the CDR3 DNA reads TGTGCCAGCAGTTGGGGACAGGGCTATGAAAAACTGTTTTTT. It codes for CASSWGQGYEKLFF.

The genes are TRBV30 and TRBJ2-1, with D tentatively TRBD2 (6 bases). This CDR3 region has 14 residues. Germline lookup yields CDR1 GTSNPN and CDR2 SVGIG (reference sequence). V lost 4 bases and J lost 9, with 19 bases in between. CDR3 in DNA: TGTGCCTGGACCGAGGGCACGGGGGTTGGTGAGCAGTTCTTC. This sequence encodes CAWTEGTGVGEQFF.

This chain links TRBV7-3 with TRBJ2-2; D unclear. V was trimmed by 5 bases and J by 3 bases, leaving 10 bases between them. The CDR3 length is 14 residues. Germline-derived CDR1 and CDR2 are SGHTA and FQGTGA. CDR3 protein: CASSKDTYTGELFF. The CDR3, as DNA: TGTGCCAGCAGCAAAGACACGTACACCGGGGAGCTGTTTTTT.

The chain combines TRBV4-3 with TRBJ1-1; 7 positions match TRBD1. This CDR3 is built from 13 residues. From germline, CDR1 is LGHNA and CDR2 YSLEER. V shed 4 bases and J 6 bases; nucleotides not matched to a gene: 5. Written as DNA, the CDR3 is TGCGCCAGCAGCCTGGGACAGCAGTCTGAAGCTTTCTTT. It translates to CASSLGQQSEAFF.

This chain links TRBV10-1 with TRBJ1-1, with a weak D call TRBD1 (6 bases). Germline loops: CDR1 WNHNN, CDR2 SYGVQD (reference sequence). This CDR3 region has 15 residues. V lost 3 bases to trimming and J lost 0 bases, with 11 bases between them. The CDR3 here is CASSDGGPMNTEAFF. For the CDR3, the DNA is TGCGCCAGCAGTGACGGGGGGCCGATGAACACTGAAGCTTTCTTT.